Below, 3 T cell receptor beta chains from the same sample are listed, as sequenced in a study of human T cells and chemical hapten exposure. TCRdb analysed the RACE reads with MiXCR anew, one entry per CDR3 protein. The sample contains around 130,000 distinct CDR3 sequences, approximately 9% of which appear only once. This sample's time point: healthy volunteer bleed at 2 weeks. The authors' total RNA extraction used unfractionated whole blood. Sample: whole blood. These receptor sequences come from a male donor in good health. Some clones in this sample may be carry-over from other donors' samples.

The gene calls are TRBV25-1 and TRBJ2-3; 7 bases map to TRBD1. Germline CDR1 and CDR2: MGHDK and SYGVNS. The junction had 16 bases not matched to a gene; V was cut back by 3 bases and J by 7 bases. The CDR3 has 17 residues. In DNA form, the CDR3 reads TGTGCCAGCAGTGAGCAATTCGAGGGGGCGCAGGTATATACGCAGTATTTT. Translation gives CASSEQFEGAQVYTQYF.

The chain combines TRBV29-1 with TRBJ2-1, with 8 nucleotides matching TRBD2. Per the germline V gene, CDR1 is SQVTM and CDR2 is ANQGSEA. With V trimmed by 4 bases and J by 0 bases, 5 bases remained unmatched. This CDR3 is built from 15 residues. The CDR3 loop reads CSVGGGGPSYNEQFF. CDR3 sequence (DNA): TGCAGCGTTGGAGGCGGGGGGCCCTCCTACAATGAGCAGTTCTTC.

This clonotype was seen at least ten times. The CDR3 region is CASSYSTTPSYNEQFF. The CDR3 DNA sequence: TGTGCCAGCAGTTACTCGACTACACCTTCCTACAATGAGCAGTTCTTC. This chain links TRBV6-6 with TRBJ2-1; weak D call: TRBD2 (5 bases). Germline lookup yields CDR1 MNHNY and CDR2 SVGAGI (reference sequence). This CDR3 is 16 amino acids long. Between the trimmed V and J ends, which lost 0 bases and 1 base, there was a span of 10 bases.